The sequence of this T cell receptor (beta chain) was determined in a study of blood T cell repertoires in COVID-19. For the study at large: Acute-phase and convalescent COVID-19 samples originated in the United States, Italy and Spain. From T cells, B-cell-depleted T cells, or PBMCs came the material, which was cDNA or gDNA.

Source study methods: It was from reference gene primer amplification that nucleated cell counts were estimated. TCRdb's table, derived via immunoSEQ multiplex PCR, lists solely in-frame clones and lacks some. D and trimming come from the DNA, and the V and J calls and clone size come from that table. The data hold about 90,000 clones, with around 80% observed a single time. V gave up 5 bases and J gave up 0 bases; unmatched junction bases: 7. Per germline, CDR1 SGHVS and CDR2 FNYEAQ. The CDR3 loop spans 16 amino acids. The sequencing sample was made of peripheral blood. This sequence joins TRBV7-6 and TRBJ2-1; TRBD1 matches at 7 bases. This TCR was sampled from a man between 65 and 79 years old with acute or convalescent COVID-19. DNA of the CDR3: TGTGCCAGCAGCGCTAGACAGGGACCCTCCTACAATGAGCAGTTCTTC. Translated: CASSARQGPSYNEQFF.